This T cell receptor (beta chain) came from a study of immune cell composition in non-small cell lung cancer (dated by TCRdb to 2015 to 2018). Broadly, across the study: Histologic subtype was assigned using H&E plus p63, CK5, Napsin A and TTF-1 immunohistochemistry, mainly lung adenocarcinoma or squamous cell carcinoma. TCR-beta sequencing (Adaptive Biotechnologies) was performed on 34 paired NSCLC tumour and non-adjacent lung specimens plus 26 tumour-only specimens. For supplementary cohort #1, made up of roughly ten lung adenocarcinoma cases, paired tumour/lung TCR-beta sequencing was done and TIL populations were generated so that tumour reactivity could be assessed. A few tumour specimens with TCR-beta data were of rare histological subtypes and were excluded from the subtype comparisons. The paper's findings and limits, for the study overall: No significant correlation was found between smoking pack-years and tumour TCR-beta clonality. In more than 8 adenocarcinoma cases, a strong correlation was found between maximal tumour-associated clone frequency and TIL tumour reactivity, whereas no such correlation was found between overall clonality and TIL tumour reactivity. Tumour-associated clones >0.5% occurred in nearly half of NSCLC cases: around 30% of adenocarcinomas versus around 75% of squamous carcinomas. The reactivity cohort included only approximately 11 cases, and whether tumour-reactive clones share sequences with the dominant in vivo tumour-associated clones was not shown.

A note on this clone: This receptor's antigen is unknown. Base-call qualities are not available, and no considerably larger clone is one nucleotide away.

Normal lung samples were non-adjacent lung tissue taken as far from the tumour as possible, at least 3 cm away, from the same patient. Genomic DNA was extracted with the QIAamp DNA kit from frozen aliquots of unsorted single-cell suspensions. Tissues arrived within 2 hours after resection and were immediately processed into single-cell suspensions. Tissue was mechanically dissociated and enzymatically digested with DNase I, collagenase I and hyaluronidase for approximately 31 minutes at 37 °C, then filtered and RBC-lysed. The CDR3 starts with the cysteine, ends with the phenylalanine, and has 17 residues. Only the CDR3 DNA is retained, 51 bases long and in frame from the first base. The germline V gene (reference sequence) gives CDR1 as MNHEY and CDR2 as SMNVEV. V loses 0 bases, J loses 3 bases, and the germline ends lie 18 bases apart. A two-step multiplex PCR amplified TCR-beta CDR3 regions from genomic DNA, and the second step of the PCR added Illumina-compatible adaptors. TCR-beta immunosequencing was performed on an Illumina platform as a commercial immunoSEQ service. The authors' pipeline ran thus. Repertoires were described by productive clonality and by Top 10 Clones, which is the percentage of T-cell templates coming from the ten most frequent sequences. Productive clonality ranged from 0 to 1, with 1 indicating a monoclonal population. Tumour-associated clones, identified using log10 scatter plots, were defined as sequences that made up at least 0.1% of tumour T-cell templates and were not found in the matched non-adjacent lung. Analyses were done in GraphPad Prism7 and R, with Student's t-tests for two-group comparisons, ANOVA for stages, and linear regression for relationships. TCRdb obtained this table from immuneACCESS and retained in-frame rearrangements with V and J assigned. These tables miss some clones; where compared with another copy, unresolved V genes account for less than half of the shortfall, and the remainder is unexplained. The V and J calls and clone size were taken over from that table, and D and trimming were inferred from the DNA. This sample lists around 7,300 clones; 84% were detected once. The ten biggest clones cover 9.5% to 15% of the sample.

Sequenced: non-adjacent lung tissue. This sequence was found in a human donor with non-small cell lung cancer. The rearranged chain carries TRBV27 and TRBJ2-7; the D gene is tentatively TRBD1 or TRBD2, each matching 5 bases. The CDR3 here reads CASSLSQGPRDLYEQYF. The nucleotide sequence is TGTGCCAGCAGTTTATCGCAGGGTCCTAGGGACCTCTACGAGCAGTACTTC.